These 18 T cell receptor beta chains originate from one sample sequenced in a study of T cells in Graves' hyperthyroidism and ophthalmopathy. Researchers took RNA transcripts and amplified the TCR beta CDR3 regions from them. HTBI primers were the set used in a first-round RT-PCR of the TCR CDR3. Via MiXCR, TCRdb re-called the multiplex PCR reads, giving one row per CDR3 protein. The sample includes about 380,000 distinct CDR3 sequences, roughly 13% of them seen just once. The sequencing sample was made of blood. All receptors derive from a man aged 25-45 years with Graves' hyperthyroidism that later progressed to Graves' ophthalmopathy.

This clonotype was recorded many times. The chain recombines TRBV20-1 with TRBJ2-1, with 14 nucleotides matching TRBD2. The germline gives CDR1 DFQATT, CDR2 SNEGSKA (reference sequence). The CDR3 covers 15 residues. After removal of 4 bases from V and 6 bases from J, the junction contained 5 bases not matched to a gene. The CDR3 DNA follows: TGCAGTGCTAAGGGGACTAGCGGGGGACTCAATGAGCAGTTCTTC. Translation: CSAKGTSGGLNEQFF.

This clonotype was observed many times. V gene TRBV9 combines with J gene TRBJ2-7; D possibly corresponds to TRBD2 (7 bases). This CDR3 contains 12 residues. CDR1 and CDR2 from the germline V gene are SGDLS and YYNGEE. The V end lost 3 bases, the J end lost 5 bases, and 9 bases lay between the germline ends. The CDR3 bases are TGTGCCAGCAGCGAGGGGGGGGACGAGCAGTACTTC. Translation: CASSEGGDEQYF.

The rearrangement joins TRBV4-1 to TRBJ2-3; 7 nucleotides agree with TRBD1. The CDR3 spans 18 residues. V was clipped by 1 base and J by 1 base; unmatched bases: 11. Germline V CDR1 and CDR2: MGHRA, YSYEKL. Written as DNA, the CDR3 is TGCGCCAGCAGCCAAGCTCTTCGAAGGGGACAGCGCACAGATACGCAGTATTTT. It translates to CASSQALRRGQRTDTQYF.

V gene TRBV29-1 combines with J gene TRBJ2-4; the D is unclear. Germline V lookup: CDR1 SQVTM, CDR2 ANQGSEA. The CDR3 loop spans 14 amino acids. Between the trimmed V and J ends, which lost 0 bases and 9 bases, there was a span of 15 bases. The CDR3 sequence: CSVEDGRSVGIQYF. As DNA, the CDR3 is TGCAGCGTTGAAGACGGTCGGTCCGTAGGCATTCAGTACTTC.

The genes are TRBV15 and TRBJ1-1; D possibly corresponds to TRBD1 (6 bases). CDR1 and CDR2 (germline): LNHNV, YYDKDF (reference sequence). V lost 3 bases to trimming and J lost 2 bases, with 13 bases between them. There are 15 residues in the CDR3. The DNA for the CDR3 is TGTGCCACCAGCAGGGCTCAACAGGGAAACACTGAAGCTTTCTTT. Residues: CATSRAQQGNTEAFF.

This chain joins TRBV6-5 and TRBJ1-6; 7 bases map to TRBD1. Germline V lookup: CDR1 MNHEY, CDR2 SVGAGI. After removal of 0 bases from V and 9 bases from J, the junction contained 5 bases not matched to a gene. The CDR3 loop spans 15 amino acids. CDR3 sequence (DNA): TGTGCCAGCAGTTACTCGACACAGGGGAGTTCACCCCTCCACTTT. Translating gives CASSYSTQGSSPLHF.

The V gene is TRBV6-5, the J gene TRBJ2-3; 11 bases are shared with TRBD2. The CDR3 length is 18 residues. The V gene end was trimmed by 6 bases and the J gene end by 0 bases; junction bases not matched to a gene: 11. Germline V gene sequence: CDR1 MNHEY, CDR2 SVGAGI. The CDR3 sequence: CASSHSLGLAGSTDTQYF. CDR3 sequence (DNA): TGTGCCAGCAGCCACTCCCTAGGACTAGCGGGTAGCACAGATACGCAGTATTTT.

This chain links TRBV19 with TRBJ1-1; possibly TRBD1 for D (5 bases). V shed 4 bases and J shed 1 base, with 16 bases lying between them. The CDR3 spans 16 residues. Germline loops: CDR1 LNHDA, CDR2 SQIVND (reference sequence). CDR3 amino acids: CASSSPRAGRNTEAFF. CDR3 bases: TGTGCCAGTAGTAGCCCCCGGGCAGGGCGGAACACTGAAGCTTTCTTT.

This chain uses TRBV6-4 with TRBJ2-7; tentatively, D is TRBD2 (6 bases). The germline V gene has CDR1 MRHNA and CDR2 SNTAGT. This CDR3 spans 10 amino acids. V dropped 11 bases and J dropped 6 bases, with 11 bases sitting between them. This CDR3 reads CAVRRGEQYF. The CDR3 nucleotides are TGTGCCGTTCGGAGGGGCGAGCAGTACTTC.

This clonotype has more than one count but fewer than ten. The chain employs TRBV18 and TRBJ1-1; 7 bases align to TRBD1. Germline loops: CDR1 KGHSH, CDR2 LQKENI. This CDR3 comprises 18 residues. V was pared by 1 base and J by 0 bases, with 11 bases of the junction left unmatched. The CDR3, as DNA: TGTGCCAGCTCACCACAAGACAGGGCGGTTAACATGAACACTGAAGCTTTCTTT. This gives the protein CASSPQDRAVNMNTEAFF. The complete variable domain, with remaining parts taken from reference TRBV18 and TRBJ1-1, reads NAGVMQNPRHLVRRRGQEARLRCSPMKGHSHVYWYRQLPEEGLKFMVYLQKENIIDESGMPKERFSAEFPKEGPSILRIQQVVRGDSAAYFCASSPQDRAVNMNTEAFFGQGTRLTVV.

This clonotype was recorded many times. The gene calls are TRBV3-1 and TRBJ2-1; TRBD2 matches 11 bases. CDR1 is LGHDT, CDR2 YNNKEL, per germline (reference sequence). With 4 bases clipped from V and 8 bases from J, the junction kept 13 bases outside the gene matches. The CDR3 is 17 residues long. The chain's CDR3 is CASSRYAGTSGGYEQFF. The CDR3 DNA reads TGTGCCAGCAGCCGATACGCCGGGACTAGCGGTGGTTATGAGCAGTTCTTC.

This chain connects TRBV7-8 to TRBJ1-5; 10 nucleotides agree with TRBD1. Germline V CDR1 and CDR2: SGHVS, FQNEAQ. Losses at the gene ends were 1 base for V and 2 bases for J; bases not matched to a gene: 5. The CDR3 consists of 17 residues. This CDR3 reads CASSLGGTGVGNQPQHF. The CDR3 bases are TGTGCCAGCAGCTTAGGAGGGACAGGGGTAGGCAATCAGCCCCAGCATTTT.

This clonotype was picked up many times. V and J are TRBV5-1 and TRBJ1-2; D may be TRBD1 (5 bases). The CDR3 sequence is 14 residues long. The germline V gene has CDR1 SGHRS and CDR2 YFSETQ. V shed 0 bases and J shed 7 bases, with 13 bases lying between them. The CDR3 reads CASSLGQTHGGYTF. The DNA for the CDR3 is TGCGCCAGCAGCTTGGGACAGACACATGGTGGCTACACCTTC.

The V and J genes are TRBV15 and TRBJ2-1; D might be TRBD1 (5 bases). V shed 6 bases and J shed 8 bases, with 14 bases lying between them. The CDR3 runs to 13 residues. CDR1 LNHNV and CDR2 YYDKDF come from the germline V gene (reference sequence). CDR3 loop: CATRSTGYDEQFF. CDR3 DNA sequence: TGTGCCACCAGAAGCACAGGTTACGATGAGCAGTTCTTC. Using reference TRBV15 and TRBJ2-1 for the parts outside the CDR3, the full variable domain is DAMVIQNPRYQVTQFGKPVTLSCSQTLNHNVMYWYQQKSSQAPKLLFHYYDKDFNNEADTPDNFQSRRPNTSFCFLDIRSPGLGDTAMYLCATRSTGYDEQFFGPGTRLTVL.

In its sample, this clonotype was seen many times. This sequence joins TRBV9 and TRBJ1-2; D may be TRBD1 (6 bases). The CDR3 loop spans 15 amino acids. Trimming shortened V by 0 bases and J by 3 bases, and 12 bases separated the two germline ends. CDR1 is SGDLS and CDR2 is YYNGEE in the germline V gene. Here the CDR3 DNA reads TGTGCCAGCAGCGTAGGCCCAGGGGAGGACTATGGCTACACCTTC. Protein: CASSVGPGEDYGYTF.

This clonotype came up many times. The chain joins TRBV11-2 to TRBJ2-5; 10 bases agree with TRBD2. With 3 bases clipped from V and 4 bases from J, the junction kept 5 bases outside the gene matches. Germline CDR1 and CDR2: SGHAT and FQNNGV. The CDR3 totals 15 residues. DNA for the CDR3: TGTGCCAGCAGCTTCGGACTAGCGGATGCAGAGACCCAGTACTTC. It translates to CASSFGLADAETQYF.

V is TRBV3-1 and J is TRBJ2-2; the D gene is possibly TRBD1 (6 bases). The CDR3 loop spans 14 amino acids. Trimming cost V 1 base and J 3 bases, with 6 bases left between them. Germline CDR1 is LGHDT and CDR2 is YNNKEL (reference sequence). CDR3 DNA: TGTGCCAGCAGCCAAGGGGGGCACACCGGGGAGCTGTTTTTT. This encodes CASSQGGHTGELFF.

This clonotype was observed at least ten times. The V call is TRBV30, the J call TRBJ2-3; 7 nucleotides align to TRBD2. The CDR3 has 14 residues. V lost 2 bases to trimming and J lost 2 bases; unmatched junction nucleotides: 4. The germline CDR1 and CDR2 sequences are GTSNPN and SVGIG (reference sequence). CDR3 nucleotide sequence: TGTGCCTGGAGTAGAAGCGGGACCACAGATACGCAGTATTTT. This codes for CAWSRSGTTDTQYF.